Listed here is a single T cell receptor beta chain. The antigen remains unidentified. Germline values: CDR1 MNHEY, CDR2 SVGEGT. V lost 5 bases and J lost 0, with 14 bases in between. The CDR3 is 16 residues long. The sample comes from a study of T cell repertoires in cytomegalovirus infection. At the level of the study: In the study, CMV epitopes included recently identified HLA-C-restricted and well-studied HLA-B-restricted ones. The public TCR beta signatures pointed to both CMV infection and matching HLA type.

Regarding the study as a whole: Cumulative frequency of public TCR beta families picked out carriers of CMV plus the relevant HLA. There were HLA-C-restricted CMV-specific TCR beta clonotypes dominating the ex vivo response.

TCRdb ran MiXCR on the reads and lists one entry per CDR3 protein. The repertoire holds about half a million distinct CDR3 sequences, approximately 42% seen once, with 40% to 50% in the top ten. The chain couples TRBV6-2 or TRBV6-3 to TRBJ1-3, with D unresolved. Sequenced material: cultured PBMCs, taken from culture after CMV antigen stimulation. The clonotype comes from a human donor in good health (CMV status not recorded). Some clones in this sample may be carry-over from other donors' samples. CDR3 DNA sequence: TGTGCCAGCAGTGAATCCCCATGGAGCTCTGGAAACACCATATATTTT. It is translated as CASSESPWSSGNTIYF.